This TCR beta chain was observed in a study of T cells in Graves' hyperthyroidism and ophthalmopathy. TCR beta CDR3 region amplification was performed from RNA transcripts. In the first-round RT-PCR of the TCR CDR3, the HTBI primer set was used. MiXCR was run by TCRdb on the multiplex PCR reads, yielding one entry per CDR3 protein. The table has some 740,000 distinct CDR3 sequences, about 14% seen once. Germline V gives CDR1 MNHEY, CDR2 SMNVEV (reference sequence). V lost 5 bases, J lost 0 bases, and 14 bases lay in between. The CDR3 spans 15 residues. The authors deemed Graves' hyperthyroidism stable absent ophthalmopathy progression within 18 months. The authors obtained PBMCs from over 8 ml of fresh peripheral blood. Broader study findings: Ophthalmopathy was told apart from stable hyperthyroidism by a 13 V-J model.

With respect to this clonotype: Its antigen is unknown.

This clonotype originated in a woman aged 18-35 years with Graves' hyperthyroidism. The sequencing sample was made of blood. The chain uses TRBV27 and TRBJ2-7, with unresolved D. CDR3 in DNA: TGTGCCAGCAGTCCCTTCCGGGCCCTCTCCTACGAGCAGTACTTC. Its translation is CASSPFRALSYEQYF.